This is a list of T cell receptor beta chains from one sample in a study of shared clonotypes between healthy human individuals. Assay used: immunoSEQ multiplex PCR; TCRdb lists only in-frame clones, some missing. The data contain millions of clones, roughly nine tenths of them singletons. The sample taken for sequencing was naive CD4+ T cells sorted from blood. These receptors all stem from a man between 18 and 35 years old in good health. CDR3s include the opening cysteine and the closing phenylalanine or tryptophan. D genes are given only for firm matches. Clone size is shown for a subset of rows, as once, few, many or a class of expanded clone.

D	V	size	J	DNA	CDR3
TRBD1	TRBV11-2	few	TRBJ1-5	TGTGCCAGCAGCTTAGGGGACAGGGGCAATCAGCCCCAGCATTTT	CASSLGDRGNQPQHF
TRBD2	TRBV30	-	TRBJ2-7	TGTGCCACCGGACTAGCGGGAATGTACGAGCAGTACTTC	CATGLAGMYEQYF
-	TRBV18	-	TRBJ1-6	TGTGCCAGCTCACCACTGGAACTAAATTCACCCCTCCACTTT	CASSPLELNSPLHF
-	TRBV6-1	-	TRBJ2-3	TGTGCCAGCAGTAGCTGGGAGGCGGGGCAGTATTTT	CASSSWEAGQYF
-	TRBV25-1	-	TRBJ2-5	TGTGCCAGCAGTGACTCACAGGGTATGGCGGGGACCCAGTACTTC	CASSDSQGMAGTQYF
TRBD1	TRBV19	-	TRBJ2-7	TGTGCCAGTAGTCCCGGACAGGAGCGCTACGAGCAGTACTTC	CASSPGQERYEQYF
-	TRBV7-9	-	TRBJ2-7	TGTGCCAGCAGTGTTGTTTCCTACGAGCAGTACTTC	CASSVVSYEQYF
-	TRBV19	-	TRBJ1-3	TGTGCCAGTAGTGCCTCTGGAAACACCATATATTTT	CASSASGNTIYF
-	TRBV30	-	TRBJ1-1	TGTGCCTGGGGGAGGAGACGGGCGAACACTGAAGCTTTCTTT	CAWGRRRANTEAFF
TRBD1	TRBV5-1	-	TRBJ2-7	TGCGCCAGCAGAGGGGGTGGACAGGGCTCGTACGAGCAGTACTTC	CASRGGGQGSYEQYF
-	TRBV28	-	TRBJ1-4	TGTGCCAGCAGTTCAGGACAGCATAATGAAAAACTGTTTTTT	CASSSGQHNEKLFF
-	TRBV21-1	-	TRBJ2-7	TGTGCCAGCAGCAAACTCCGCCACGGTAGCGGGAGGTGTCACGAGCAGTACTTC	CASSKLRHGSGRCHEQYF
TRBD2	TRBV5-1	once	TRBJ2-7	TGCGCCAGCAGCTTGGATTTTACGGGGGGGATACGTACCTCCTACGAGCAGTACTTC	CASSLDFTGGIRTSYEQYF
-	TRBV11-3	-	TRBJ2-3	TGTGCCAGCAGCTCCGGGGAGTTCACAGATACGCAGTATTTT	CASSSGEFTDTQYF
TRBD2	TRBV7-2	-	TRBJ2-5	TGTGCCAGCAGCCGTCAGACTAGCCACCAAGAGACCCAGTACTTC	CASSRQTSHQETQYF
TRBD1	TRBV18	-	TRBJ2-7	TGTGCCAGCTCACCACCGGGGGACAGTTACGAGCAGTACTTC	CASSPPGDSYEQYF
-	TRBV14	-	TRBJ1-4	TGTGCCAGCAGCCTGTTTGCAACTAATGAAAAACTGTTTTTT	CASSLFATNEKLFF
TRBD2	TRBV12-5	-	TRBJ2-7	TGTGCTAGTGGCCCTTGGGGAGGGCCTGGGGAGCAGTACTTC	CASGPWGGPGEQYF